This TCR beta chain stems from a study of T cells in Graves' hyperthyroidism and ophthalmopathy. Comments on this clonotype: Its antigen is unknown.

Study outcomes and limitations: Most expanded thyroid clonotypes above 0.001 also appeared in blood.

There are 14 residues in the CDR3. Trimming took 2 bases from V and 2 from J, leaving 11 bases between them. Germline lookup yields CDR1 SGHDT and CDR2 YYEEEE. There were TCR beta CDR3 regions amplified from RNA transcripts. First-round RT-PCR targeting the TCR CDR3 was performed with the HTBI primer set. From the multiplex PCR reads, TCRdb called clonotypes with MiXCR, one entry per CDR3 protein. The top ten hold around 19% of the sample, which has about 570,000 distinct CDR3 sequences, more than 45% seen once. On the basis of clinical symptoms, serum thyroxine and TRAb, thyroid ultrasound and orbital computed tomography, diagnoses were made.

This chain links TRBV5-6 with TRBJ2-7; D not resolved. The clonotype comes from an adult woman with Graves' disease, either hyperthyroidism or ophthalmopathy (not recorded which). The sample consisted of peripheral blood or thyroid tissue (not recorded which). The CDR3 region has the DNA TGTGCCAGCAGCTTATTGAGTGGGACCTACGAGCAGTACTTC. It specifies CASSLLSGTYEQYF.